This T cell receptor (beta chain) emerged from a study of shared T cell receptors in the human thymus. The germline V gene has CDR1 SSHAT and CDR2 FNYEAQ (reference sequence). The CDR3 extends over 15 amino acids. The V and J ends lost 4 bases and 7 bases respectively, with 20 bases between them. Sequenced by immunoSEQ multiplex PCR; TCRdb stores in-frame clones only, minus some. The sample consists of approximately 760,000 clones, around 85% of them appearing once. These same data were also listed under a study on human thymus T cells. That study adds: Healthy Finnish infants having corrective surgery for congenital heart defects served as donors. Thymic samples were excised during corrective heart operations. In thymic and blood repertoires alike, V and J usage looked biased. Thymic repertoires overlap heavily among unrelated individuals, related research has reported.

The source is a girl less than two years old with a congenital heart defect. Specimen: thymocytes. The genes are TRBV7-7 and TRBJ2-7, with D possibly matching TRBD2 (7 bases). The DNA for the CDR3 is TGTGCCAGCAGCTCGAGAAGGGCGGGGGCCCTTGAGCAGTACTTC. Translated, it gives CASSSRRAGALEQYF.